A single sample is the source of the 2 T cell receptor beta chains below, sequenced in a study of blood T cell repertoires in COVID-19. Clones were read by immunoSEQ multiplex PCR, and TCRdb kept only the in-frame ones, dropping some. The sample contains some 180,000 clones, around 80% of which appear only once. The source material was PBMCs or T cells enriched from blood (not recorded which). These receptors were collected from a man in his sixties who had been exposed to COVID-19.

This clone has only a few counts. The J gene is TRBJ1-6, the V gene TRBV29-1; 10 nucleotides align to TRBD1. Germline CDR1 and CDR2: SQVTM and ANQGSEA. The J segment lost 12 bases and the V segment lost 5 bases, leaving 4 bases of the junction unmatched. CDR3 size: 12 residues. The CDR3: CSVQTGGEPLHF. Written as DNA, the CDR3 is TGCAGCGTTCAGACAGGGGGCGAACCCCTCCACTTT.

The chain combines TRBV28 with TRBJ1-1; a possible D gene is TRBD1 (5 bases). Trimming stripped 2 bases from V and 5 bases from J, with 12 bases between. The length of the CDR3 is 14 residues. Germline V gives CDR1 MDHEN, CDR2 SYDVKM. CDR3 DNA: TGTGCCAGCAGTTTACCAGGGTTTTCAACTGAAGCTTTCTTT. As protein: CASSLPGFSTEAFF.